The 9 T cell receptor beta chains below come from one sample, sequenced in a study of T-cell reconstitution after alpha-beta-depleted transplantation in children. TCRbeta library preparation incorporated unique molecular identifiers. TCRdb fed the PCR reads into MiXCR, producing one record per CDR3 protein. The sample includes approximately 1,000,000 distinct CDR3 sequences, around 30% of them seen just once. Sequencing was performed on PBMCs, mostly from graft donor cells, taken 360 days after TCRalphabeta/CD19-depleted stem cell transplant. These receptors were obtained from a boy under two years old who had a stem cell transplant for SCID, so the T cells may come from the graft donor.

The CDR3 bases are TGTGCCAGCAGTGAAGACAGAACCTACGAGCAGTACTTC. Encoded protein: CASSEDRTYEQYF. The chain has TRBV6-1 and TRBJ2-7, with no clear D. Trimming removed 1 base at V and 2 bases at J, with 6 bases between. The CDR3 extends over 13 amino acids. Germline V gene lookup returns CDR1 MNHNS and CDR2 SASEGT.

This clonotype has only a few counts. The CDR3 nucleotides are TGTGCCAGCAGTTGGGACAGGGGAGATGACTATGGCTACACCTTC. Residues: CASSWDRGDDYGYTF. V gene TRBV27 combines with J gene TRBJ1-2; 10 bases line up with TRBD1. The length of the CDR3 is 15 residues. Trimming cost V 4 bases and J 3 bases; bases outside gene matches: 5. The germline V gene has CDR1 MNHEY and CDR2 SMNVEV (reference sequence).

Many counts were recorded for this clonotype. J is TRBJ2-2 and V is TRBV6-1, with TRBD2 matching 7 bases. V trimming: 4 bases; J trimming: 1 base; junction bases outside the gene matches: 9. Germline V gene sequence: CDR1 MNHNS, CDR2 SASEGT. There are 17 residues in the CDR3. CDR3 protein: CASSARLGGENTGELFF. The CDR3 bases are TGTGCCAGCAGTGCCCGCTTGGGAGGGGAGAACACCGGGGAGCTGTTTTTT.

As regards this clonotype: The CDR3 end shows no conserved phenylalanine or tryptophan, and so a read error is likely. J is TRBJ1-1 and V is TRBV12-5, with 8 positions matching TRBD1. Trimming removed 6 bases from V and 2 bases from J; junction bases left unmatched: 5. The CDR3 has 14 amino acids. Germline lookup yields CDR1 LGHNT and CDR2 FRNRAP. Here the CDR3 DNA reads TGTGCTAGTGGAAGACAGGGGATCAACACTGAAGCTTTCTAT. It is translated as CASGRQGINTEAFY.

The rearrangement joins TRBV4-1 to TRBJ2-3, with 11 positions matching TRBD1. With V trimmed by 3 bases and J by 4 bases, 6 bases remained unmatched. CDR1 is MGHRA and CDR2 is YSYEKL in the germline V gene. CDR3 length: 16 amino acids. The CDR3 loop reads CASSQAGTGGSDTQYF. The CDR3 nucleotides read TGCGCCAGCAGCCAGGCCGGGACAGGGGGATCAGATACGCAGTATTTT.

There are many counts of this clonotype. The chain's CDR3 is CASSFDTGELFF. The CDR3, as DNA: TGTGCCAGCAGTTTCGACACCGGGGAGCTGTTTTTT. The rearrangement links TRBV12-3 or TRBV12-4 to TRBJ2-2; no clear D gene. V was cut by 3 bases and J by 3 bases, with 2 bases left in between. The CDR3 has 12 residues.

The chain recombines TRBV20-1 with TRBJ2-1, with D tentatively TRBD1 or TRBD2 (5 bases each). V lost 2 bases to trimming and J lost 3 bases, with 23 bases between them. In germline, CDR1 is DFQATT, CDR2 SNEGSKA (reference sequence). The CDR3 is 18 residues long. The CDR3 region is CSARTTSRDGRFYNEQFF. CDR3 nucleotides: TGCAGTGCTAGAACAACTTCCCGGGACGGACGGTTCTACAATGAGCAGTTCTTC.

The V and J genes are TRBV11-1 and TRBJ2-3; possible D gene TRBD1, 5 bases. CDR3 length: 18 residues. V was cut by 5 bases and J by 0 bases, with 21 bases left in between. Germline V CDR1 and CDR2: SGHAT, FQDESV (reference sequence). CDR3 protein: CASSPPGYQGRSTDTQYF. The CDR3 region has the DNA TGTGCCAGCAGCCCACCCGGATACCAGGGAAGGAGCACAGATACGCAGTATTTT.

This clonotype turned up a few times. The V call is TRBV6-5, the J call TRBJ1-5, with 7 bases matching TRBD1. The V and J ends lost 4 bases and 4 bases, in that order; junction bases with no gene match: 1. This CDR3 is 13 amino acids long. Germline CDR1 and CDR2: MNHEY and SVGAGI. This CDR3 is CASSWGQNQPQHF. The CDR3 DNA sequence: TGTGCCAGCAGTTGGGGACAGAATCAGCCCCAGCATTTT.